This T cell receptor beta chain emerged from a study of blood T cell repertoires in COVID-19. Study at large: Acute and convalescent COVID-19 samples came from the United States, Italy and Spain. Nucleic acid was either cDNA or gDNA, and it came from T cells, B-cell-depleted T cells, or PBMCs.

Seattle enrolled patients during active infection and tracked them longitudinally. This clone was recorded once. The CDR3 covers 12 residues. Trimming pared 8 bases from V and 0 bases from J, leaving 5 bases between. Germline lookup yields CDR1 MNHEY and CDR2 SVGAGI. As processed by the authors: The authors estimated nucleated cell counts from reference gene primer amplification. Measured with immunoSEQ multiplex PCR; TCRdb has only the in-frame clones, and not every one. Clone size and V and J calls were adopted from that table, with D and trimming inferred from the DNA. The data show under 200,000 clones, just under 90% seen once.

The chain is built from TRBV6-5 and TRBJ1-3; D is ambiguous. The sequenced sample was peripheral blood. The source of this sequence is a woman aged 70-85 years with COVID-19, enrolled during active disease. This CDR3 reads CASLSSGNTIYF. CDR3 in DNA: TGTGCCAGCTTGAGCTCTGGAAACACCATATATTTT.